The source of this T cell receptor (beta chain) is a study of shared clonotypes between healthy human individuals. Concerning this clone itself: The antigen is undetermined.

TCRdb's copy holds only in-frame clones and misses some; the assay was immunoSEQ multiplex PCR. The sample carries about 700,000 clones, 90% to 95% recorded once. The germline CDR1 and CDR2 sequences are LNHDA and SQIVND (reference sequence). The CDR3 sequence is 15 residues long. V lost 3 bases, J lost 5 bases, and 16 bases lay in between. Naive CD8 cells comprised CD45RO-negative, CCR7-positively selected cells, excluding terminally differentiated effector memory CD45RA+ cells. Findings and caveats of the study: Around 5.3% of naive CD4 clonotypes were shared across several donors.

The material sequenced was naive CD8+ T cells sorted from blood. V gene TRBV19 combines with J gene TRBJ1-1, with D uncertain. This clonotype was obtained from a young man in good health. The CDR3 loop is CASSIILSDRTEAFF. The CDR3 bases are TGTGCCAGTAGTATTATTTTGTCCGACCGGACTGAAGCTTTCTTT.